This section outlines one T cell receptor (beta chain) sequence together with its context. This entry belongs to a study of T cell clusters in autoimmune cytopenias. Looked up from germline, CDR1 is LGHNA and CDR2 is YSLEER. The CDR3 is 15 amino acids. Each sample's input was roughly 230 ng genomic DNA, some 38,000 genome equivalents. TRB was amplified by touch-down multiplex PCR, primer pools A and B combined. TCRdb processed the multiplex PCR reads again and assigns one entry to each CDR3 protein, with no DNA. In total, the table holds 9,500 to 12,000 distinct CDR3 sequences. These sequences were also reported in another study, on T cell repertoires in aging, cancer and after chemotherapy.

This sequence originates from a human donor in good health. This chain joins TRBV4-3 and TRBJ1-3; TCRdb gives TRBD1 as the D gene, but with no DNA this cannot be confirmed. What was sequenced was peripheral blood. The CDR3 region is CASSRDSFSGNTIYF.